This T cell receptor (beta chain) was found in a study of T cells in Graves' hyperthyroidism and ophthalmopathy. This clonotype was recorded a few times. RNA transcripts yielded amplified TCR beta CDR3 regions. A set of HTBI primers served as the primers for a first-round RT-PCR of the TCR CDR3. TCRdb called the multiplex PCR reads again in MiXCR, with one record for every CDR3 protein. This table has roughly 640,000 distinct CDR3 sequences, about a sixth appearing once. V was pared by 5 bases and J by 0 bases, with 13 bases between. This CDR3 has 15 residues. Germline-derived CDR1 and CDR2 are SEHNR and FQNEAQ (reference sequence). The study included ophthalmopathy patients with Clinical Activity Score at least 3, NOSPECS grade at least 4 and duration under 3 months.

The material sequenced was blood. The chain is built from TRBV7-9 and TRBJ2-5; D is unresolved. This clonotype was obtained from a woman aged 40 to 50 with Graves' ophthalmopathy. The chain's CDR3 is CASSPTRTNQETQYF. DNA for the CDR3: TGTGCCAGCAGCCCGACCAGGACCAACCAAGAGACCCAGTACTTC.